Below are 28 T cell receptor beta chains sequenced from a single sample in a study of T cells in Graves' hyperthyroidism and ophthalmopathy. The TCR beta CDR3 regions underwent amplification using RNA transcripts as the source. When the TCR CDR3 underwent first-round RT-PCR, the HTBI primer set was used. Each CDR3 protein gets one entry after TCRdb re-called the multiplex PCR reads with MiXCR. This repertoire shows around 600,000 distinct CDR3 sequences, approximately 14% found once; its top ten account for about 12%. What was sequenced was blood. The source is a woman aged 45-65 years with Graves' ophthalmopathy.

This clonotype was seen ten or more times. The chain is built from TRBV5-1 and TRBJ2-2; 10 nucleotides line up with TRBD2. Germline V gene data show CDR1 as SGHRS and CDR2 as YFSETQ. Trimming cost V 4 bases and J 3 bases; bases outside gene matches: 9. The CDR3 is made up of 17 amino acids. CDR3 sequence (DNA): TGCGCCAGCAGCCTGCAACCCGGGACTAGCGACACCGGGGAGCTGTTTTTT. This sequence encodes CASSLQPGTSDTGELFF.

The table lists this clonotype with a few counts. The genes are TRBV3-1 and TRBJ2-7; D unresolved. Deletions cut 0 bases from V and 0 bases from J, with 6 bases between. There are 14 residues in the CDR3. The germline V gene encodes CDR1 LGHDT and CDR2 YNNKEL (reference sequence). The CDR3 coding sequence is TGTGCCAGCAGCCAAGACTACTTCTCCTACGAGCAGTACTTC. Translation: CASSQDYFSYEQYF.

This clonotype was counted many times. The V gene is TRBV7-9, the J gene TRBJ1-2, with D unclear. Germline lookup yields CDR1 SEHNR and CDR2 FQNEAQ (reference sequence). The CDR3 runs 15 residues. Trimming took off 1 base at V and 3 bases at J, with 12 bases between the two ends. DNA for the CDR3: TGTGCCAGCAGCTTAGAGGCCGGAGTCTACTATGGCTACACCTTC. Its translation is CASSLEAGVYYGYTF.

Only a few counts were recorded for this clonotype. The chain is built from TRBV4-3 and TRBJ2-2, with 8 nucleotides matching TRBD2. This CDR3 is built from 15 residues. V lost 2 bases to trimming and J lost 6 bases; unmatched junction nucleotides: 5. Per the germline V gene, CDR1 is LGHNA and CDR2 is YSLEER. The CDR3 protein is CASSQPLAAAGELFF. CDR3 bases: TGCGCCAGCAGCCAACCACTAGCGGCGGCCGGGGAGCTGTTTTTT.

As for this clonotype: Possible read error: a much larger clone is one base away. This sequence joins TRBV7-3 and TRBJ2-1; 9 bases are shared with TRBD2. The germline gives CDR1 SGHTA, CDR2 FQGTGA. This CDR3 contains 15 residues. Here the CDR3 DNA reads TGTGCCAGCAGCGGTAGCGGGAGCTCCTACAGTGAGCAGTTCTTC. Translating gives CASSGSGSSYSEQFF.

The rearrangement links TRBV19 to TRBJ1-2; D possibly corresponds to TRBD1 (5 bases). CDR1 is LNHDA, CDR2 SQIVND, per germline (reference sequence). The CDR3 is 13 residues long. V lost 3 bases and J 7 bases, leaving 12 bases between the germline ends. The CDR3 sequence is CASSIGRDSGYTF. Here the CDR3 DNA reads TGTGCCAGTAGTATCGGCAGGGACTCTGGCTACACCTTC.

There are a few counts of this clonotype. This chain connects TRBV29-1 to TRBJ1-5, with D tentatively TRBD1 (6 bases). The CDR3 contains 17 residues. Germline V lookup: CDR1 SQVTM, CDR2 ANQGSEA. Trimming pared 4 bases from V and 0 bases from J, leaving 19 bases between. The CDR3 region is CSVAAHTGSNSNQPQHF. The DNA of the CDR3 is TGCAGCGTTGCCGCCCACACAGGGTCAAATAGCAATCAGCCCCAGCATTTT.

The V and J genes are TRBV15 and TRBJ1-1; D is undetermined. Between the trimmed V and J ends, which lost 1 base and 4 bases, there was a span of 10 bases. CDR1 LNHNV and CDR2 YYDKDF come from the germline V gene (reference sequence). The CDR3 has 14 residues. The CDR3 spells CATSRVTLGTEAFF. For the CDR3, the DNA is TGTGCCACCAGCAGAGTTACCCTCGGCACTGAAGCTTTCTTT. Full variable domain (missing parts from reference TRBV15 and TRBJ1-1): DAMVIQNPRYQVTQFGKPVTLSCSQTLNHNVMYWYQQKSSQAPKLLFHYYDKDFNNEADTPDNFQSRRPNTSFCFLDIRSPGLGDTAMYLCATSRVTLGTEAFFGQGTRLTVV.

This clonotype was counted ten times or more. The gene calls are TRBV11-2 and TRBJ2-7, with TRBD1 as a possible D gene (7 bases). The CDR3 has 15 residues. V was clipped by 1 base and J by 0 bases, with 10 bases between them. Germline lookup yields CDR1 SGHAT and CDR2 FQNNGV. CDR3 nucleotide sequence: TGTGCCAGCAGCTTAGGCGGGACAGACTCCTACGAGCAGTACTTC. It specifies CASSLGGTDSYEQYF.

This clonotype has only a few counts. The chain employs TRBV5-4 and TRBJ2-3; D perhaps matches TRBD2 (5 bases). Trimming stripped 4 bases from V and 0 bases from J, with 12 bases between. The CDR3 loop spans 15 amino acids. From germline, CDR1 is SGHNT and CDR2 YYREEE (reference sequence). This CDR3 reads CASSLAMTSTDTQYF. CDR3 bases: TGTGCCAGCAGCCTAGCCATGACTAGCACAGATACGCAGTATTTT.

The genes are TRBV27 and TRBJ2-1; 13 bases align to TRBD2. CDR3 length equals 17 residues. With V trimmed by 6 bases and J by 8 bases, 13 bases remained unmatched. CDR1 and CDR2 from the germline V gene are MNHEY and SMNVEV (reference sequence). The CDR3 loop reads CASRGGQRTSGRDEQFF. The CDR3 DNA sequence: TGTGCCAGCAGAGGGGGGCAACGGACTAGCGGGAGAGATGAGCAGTTCTTC.

Ten or more counts support this clonotype. This rearrangement joins TRBV6-1 to TRBJ2-7, with D possibly matching TRBD2 (5 bases). The CDR3 totals 13 residues. Germline loops: CDR1 MNHNS, CDR2 SASEGT. Trimming took off 7 bases at V and 1 base at J, with 11 bases between the two ends. CDR3 sequence reads: CASKEGRSYEQYF. In DNA, the CDR3 is TGTGCCAGCAAAGAGGGCCGGTCCTACGAGCAGTACTTC.

This clonotype was counted between two and nine times. The chain carries TRBV27 and TRBJ2-2; 10 nucleotides align to TRBD1. CDR3 size: 14 residues. With V trimmed by 7 bases and J by 4 bases, 3 bases remained unmatched. Germline loops: CDR1 MNHEY, CDR2 SMNVEV (reference sequence). The CDR3: CASTRDRGTGELFF. The CDR3 region has the DNA TGTGCCAGCACCCGGGACAGGGGCACCGGGGAGCTGTTTTTT.

V usage is TRBV18 and J usage is TRBJ1-1; 8 bases are shared with TRBD1. Germline V gene lookup returns CDR1 KGHSH and CDR2 LQKENI. The CDR3 covers 15 residues. Germline trimming cut 5 bases from V and 2 bases from J; bases unmatched to any gene: 7. CDR3 residues: CASSATTGGNTEAFF. The CDR3 DNA reads TGTGCCAGCTCAGCCACTACAGGGGGTAACACTGAAGCTTTCTTT.

This clonotype was picked up many times. The rearrangement uses TRBV27 and TRBJ2-7, with D perhaps matching TRBD1 or TRBD2 (5 bases each). This CDR3 is built from 15 residues. Germline V gene data show CDR1 as MNHEY and CDR2 as SMNVEV (reference sequence). V lost 0 bases, J lost 2 bases, and 11 bases lay in between. This chain's CDR3 is CASSLSGTATYEQYF. CDR3 coding DNA: TGTGCCAGCAGTTTATCCGGGACGGCGACCTACGAGCAGTACTTC.

Ten or more counts support this clonotype. The DNA of the CDR3 is TGTGCCAGCAGTACTACAGGGTCAAGGGGTGGCTACACCTTC. Residues: CASSTTGSRGGYTF. The V call is TRBV12-3 or TRBV12-4, the J call TRBJ1-2; a weak D match, TRBD1 (6 bases). The CDR3 is 14 residues long. V was trimmed by 5 bases and J by 7 bases, leaving 17 bases between them.

The table lists this clonotype with a few counts. V gene TRBV7-2 combines with J gene TRBJ1-4; possible D gene TRBD1, 6 bases. The germline V gene encodes CDR1 SGHTA and CDR2 FQGNSA. Trimming stripped 6 bases from V and 3 bases from J, with 14 bases between. CDR3 length equals 15 residues. The DNA of the CDR3 is TGTGCCAGCAGTAAGGACAGAGGGGCTAATGAAAAACTGTTTTTT. Translating gives CASSKDRGANEKLFF.

Note on this clonotype: Possible read error: a much larger clone is one base away. The CDR3 is CASSIRPQETQYF. CDR3 in DNA: TGTGCCAGCAGTATCAGGCCCCAAGAGACCCAGTACTTC. This chain connects TRBV12-3 or TRBV12-4 to TRBJ2-5; D remains unclear. V gave up 5 bases and J gave up 1 base, with 8 bases separating them. The CDR3 contains 13 residues.

This clonotype appeared many times. This chain connects TRBV30 to TRBJ1-5; TRBD1 might be the D (6 bases). This CDR3 has 14 amino acids. Germline CDR1 GTSNPN, CDR2 SVGIG (reference sequence). Trimming took off 1 base at V and 6 bases at J, with 13 bases between the two ends. In nucleotides, the CDR3 is TGTGCCTGGAGTGCCGGACAGTCTAGTCAGCCCCAGCATTTT. This gives the protein CAWSAGQSSQPQHF.

A few counts support this clonotype. This chain joins TRBV19 and TRBJ2-2, with 10 positions matching TRBD1. CDR1 and CDR2 (germline): LNHDA, SQIVND (reference sequence). J was trimmed by 7 bases and V by 7 bases; bases with no gene match: 6. This CDR3 has 14 residues. In DNA form, the CDR3 reads TGTGCCAGTAAGAGGACAGGGGGATACGGGGAGCTGTTTTTT. Amino acid sequence: CASKRTGGYGELFF.

This clonotype was picked up a small number of times. The J gene is TRBJ1-2, the V gene TRBV2, with D possibly being TRBD1 (6 bases). Germline V gene sequence: CDR1 SNHLY, CDR2 FYNNEI. Deletions cut 6 bases from V and 8 bases from J, with 22 bases between. The CDR3 loop spans 15 amino acids. The CDR3 spells CASSSDRRRLQGYTF. In DNA form, the CDR3 reads TGTGCCAGCAGCTCCGACAGGAGAAGGCTTCAAGGCTACACCTTC. Full variable domain (outside the CDR3, taken from reference TRBV2 and TRBJ1-2): EPEVTQTPSHQVTQMGQEVILRCVPISNHLYFYWYRQILGQKVEFLVSFYNNEISEKSEIFDDQFSVERPDGSNFTLKIRSTKLEDSAMYFCASSSDRRRLQGYTFGSGTRLTVV.

This clonotype was seen at least ten times. V gene TRBV2 combines with J gene TRBJ1-2, with D tentatively TRBD1 (6 bases). The length of the CDR3 is 14 residues. V dropped 0 bases and J dropped 6 bases, with 11 bases sitting between them. Germline V lookup: CDR1 SNHLY, CDR2 FYNNEI. The CDR3 spells CASSEADSTHGYTF. In DNA, the CDR3 is TGTGCCAGCAGTGAAGCGGACAGTACACATGGCTACACCTTC.

This clonotype was recorded many times. The V call is TRBV12-3 or TRBV12-4, the J call TRBJ1-3; no clear D gene. This CDR3 region has 16 residues. Trimming took 0 bases from V and 0 from J, leaving 9 bases between them. Here the CDR3 reads CASSLAAGPSGNTIYF. CDR3 bases: TGTGCCAGCAGTTTAGCGGCGGGCCCCTCTGGAAACACCATATATTTT.

This clonotype was observed a few times. CDR3 coding DNA: TGTGCCAGCCGCCGGGGACTCGGAGAGACCCAGTACTTC. It is translated as CASRRGLGETQYF. The V call is TRBV2, the J call TRBJ2-5; D possibly corresponds to TRBD2 (6 bases). V dropped 8 bases and J dropped 4 bases, with 14 bases sitting between them. The CDR3 runs to 13 residues. The germline CDR1 and CDR2 sequences are SNHLY and FYNNEI.

In this sample, this clonotype turned up many times. The chain is built from TRBV20-1 and TRBJ1-1; maybe TRBD1 (6 bases). V lost 1 base and J 1 base, leaving 10 bases between the germline ends. CDR3 size: 14 residues. Germline loops: CDR1 DFQATT, CDR2 SNEGSKA (reference sequence). Written as DNA, the CDR3 is TGCAGTGCTAGAGCCCCAGGGGCGAACACTGAAGCTTTCTTT. It yields the protein CSARAPGANTEAFF.

There are many counts of this clonotype. The rearrangement joins TRBV24-1 to TRBJ1-5; D gene ambiguous. The CDR3 has 17 residues. Between the trimmed V and J ends, which lost 5 bases and 0 bases, there was a span of 16 bases. Looked up from germline, CDR1 is KGHDR and CDR2 is SFDVKD. CDR3 region: CATSGSGSGTSNQPQHF. The CDR3 DNA follows: TGTGCCACCAGTGGCTCGGGGTCAGGAACTAGCAATCAGCCCCAGCATTTT.

In its sample, this clonotype was seen many times. The CDR3 spells CASLADQLTQYF. The CDR3 bases are TGTGCCAGCTTAGCGGACCAGCTTACGCAGTATTTT. V and J are TRBV7-9 and TRBJ2-3, with D perhaps matching TRBD2 (6 bases). Germline CDR1 SEHNR, CDR2 FQNEAQ (reference sequence). V lost 8 bases, J lost 8 bases, and 14 bases lay in between. This CDR3 is 12 amino acids long. Supplemented by reference TRBV7-9 and TRBJ2-3, the full variable domain reads DTGVSQNPRHKITKRGQNVTFRCDPISEHNRLYWYRQTLGQGPEFLTYFQNEAQLEKSRLLSDRFSAERPKGSFSTLEIQRTEQGDSAMYLCASLADQLTQYFGPGTRLTVL.

This clonotype has at least ten counts. The chain is built from TRBV7-2 and TRBJ2-1; D is undetermined. CDR3 length: 15 amino acids. Trimming took off 4 bases at V and 9 bases at J, with 19 bases between the two ends. Germline CDR1 is SGHTA and CDR2 is FQGNSA. The CDR3 spells CASSYTGPHLSEQFF. In nucleotides, the CDR3 is TGTGCCAGCAGCTACACCGGGCCCCACTTGAGTGAGCAGTTCTTC.